One and the same sample provided the 22 T cell receptor beta chains below, sequenced in a study of cytomegalovirus exposure and HLA in healthy donors. The study ran its PCR with 60 Vbeta and 13 Jbeta primers. Repertoires were generated with immunoSEQ multiplex PCR, while TCRdb's copy carries only in-frame clones and drops some. The sample yields 140,000 or so clones, about two thirds seen once. The sample comprised PBMCs. These receptors were obtained from a man aged 55 to 70 in good health and CMV-seronegative.

The rearrangement links TRBV5-8 to TRBJ2-7, with 7 bases aligning to TRBD1. V was clipped by 4 bases and J by 2 bases; unmatched bases: 6. The CDR3 has 14 amino acids. The germline gives CDR1 SGHTS, CDR2 YDEGEE. As DNA, the CDR3 is TGTGCCAGCAGCATCCGACAGGGACCCTACGAGCAGTACTTC. As protein: CASSIRQGPYEQYF.

The chain couples TRBV7-9 to TRBJ1-2, with a tentative D call TRBD1 (6 bases). V was pared by 5 bases and J by 4 bases, with 11 bases between. The length of the CDR3 is 13 residues. Germline V gene sequence: CDR1 SEHNR, CDR2 FQNEAQ (reference sequence). CDR3 sequence (DNA): TGTGCCAGCAGCCGTACAGGGCCCTATGGCTACACCTTC. Protein: CASSRTGPYGYTF.

The chain recombines TRBV28 with TRBJ2-2; D is unresolved. V was cut by 3 bases and J by 0 bases, with 8 bases left in between. Germline CDR1 MDHEN, CDR2 SYDVKM. The CDR3 runs 15 residues. DNA for the CDR3: TGTGCCAGCAGTTTGGCAGGAACGAACACCGGGGAGCTGTTTTTT. Translation: CASSLAGTNTGELFF.

V and J are TRBV15 and TRBJ2-2, with 11 bases lining up with TRBD2. This CDR3 is 15 amino acids long. Germline V gene lookup returns CDR1 LNHNV and CDR2 YYDKDF (reference sequence). After removal of 5 bases from V and 4 bases from J, the junction contained 3 bases not matched to a gene. As DNA, the CDR3 is TGTGCCACCAGCTTCGGACTAGCGGGCACCGGGGAGCTGTTTTTT. It specifies CATSFGLAGTGELFF.

This clone was observed a handful of times. The V call is TRBV7-6, the J call TRBJ2-5; possible D gene TRBD1, 6 bases. Trimming cost V 1 base and J 2 bases, with 8 bases left between them. Germline V CDR1 and CDR2: SGHVS, FNYEAQ. The length of the CDR3 is 14 residues. The CDR3 nucleotides are TGTGCCAGCAGCTTAGACACAGGGCAAGAGACCCAGTACTTC. This codes for CASSLDTGQETQYF.

V usage is TRBV14 and J usage is TRBJ2-5; TRBD2 agrees at 9 bases. J gave up 5 bases and V 5 bases, and 18 bases lay outside the gene matches. In germline, CDR1 is SGHDN, CDR2 FVKESK. The CDR3 is 18 residues long. The CDR3 sequence is CASSEQTSGIWGIETQYF. The CDR3 DNA is TGTGCCAGCAGCGAACAGACTAGCGGCATCTGGGGAATTGAGACCCAGTACTTC.

The table lists this clone with a count of one. The CDR3 DNA is TGTGCCAGCAGCTTGGGACTAGGTGGGAGCGAGCAGTACTTC. It translates to CASSLGLGGSEQYF. V usage is TRBV7-9 and J usage is TRBJ2-7; 8 bases are shared with TRBD2. This CDR3 contains 14 residues. Germline assignment: CDR1 SEHNR and CDR2 FQNEAQ (reference sequence). Trimming removed 3 bases from V and 6 bases from J; junction bases left unmatched: 7.

The V gene is TRBV6-1, the J gene TRBJ2-7; a possible D gene is TRBD1 (6 bases). The V gene lost 4 bases and the J gene lost 5 bases, with 12 bases spanning the gap. The CDR3 has 13 residues. Looked up from germline, CDR1 is MNHNS and CDR2 is SASEGT. The CDR3 nucleotides read TGTGCCAGCAGTGTTTGGCAGGGGAACGAGCAGTACTTC. This gives the protein CASSVWQGNEQYF.

This chain uses TRBV7-2 with TRBJ1-1, with 8 bases lining up with TRBD1. This CDR3 contains 15 residues. V lost 5 bases, J lost 4 bases, and 9 bases stayed unmatched. Germline V gene data show CDR1 as SGHTA and CDR2 as FQGNSA. CDR3 protein: CASSLATGQATEAFF. DNA of the CDR3: TGTGCCAGCAGCCTCGCCACGGGACAGGCCACTGAAGCTTTCTTT.

This clone showed up just a few times. The chain links TRBV18 to TRBJ2-7, with 11 bases lining up with TRBD1. This CDR3 spans 15 amino acids. Germline assignment: CDR1 KGHSH and CDR2 LQKENI. V trimming: 8 bases; J trimming: 2 bases; junction bases outside the gene matches: 8. The CDR3 DNA reads TGTGCCAGCCGTGGGCGGGACAGGGGGGCCTACGAGCAGTACTTC. It yields the protein CASRGRDRGAYEQYF.

The chain links TRBV5-1 to TRBJ1-1; 11 bases align to TRBD1. Germline-derived CDR1 and CDR2 are SGHRS and YFSETQ. The CDR3 runs 17 residues. Trimming took 0 bases from V and 2 from J; bases not matched to a gene: 6. The CDR3 region has the DNA TGCGCCAGCAGCTTGGCTGGACAGGGGGCCTTAAACACTGAAGCTTTCTTT. Its translation: CASSLAGQGALNTEAFF.

This rearrangement joins TRBV5-1 to TRBJ1-2; TRBD1 matches 9 bases. The CDR3 sequence is 15 residues long. Germline V gene data show CDR1 as SGHRS and CDR2 as YFSETQ. Germline trimming cut 0 bases from V and 4 bases from J; bases unmatched to any gene: 4. CDR3 nucleotides: TGCGCCAGCAGCTTGGACAGGGGGCAGGTCTATGGCTACACCTTC. Translated, it gives CASSLDRGQVYGYTF. The variable domain in full, with the rest retrieved from reference TRBV5-1 and TRBJ1-2, is KAGVTQTPRYLIKTRGQQVTLSCSPISGHRSVSWYQQTPGQGLQFLFEYFSETQRNKGNFPGRFSGRQFSNSRSEMNVSTLELGDSALYLCASSLDRGQVYGYTFGSGTRLTVV.

The V gene is TRBV28, the J gene TRBJ1-1, with 7 bases matching TRBD1. The germline gives CDR1 MDHEN, CDR2 SYDVKM. This CDR3 is 15 amino acids long. The ends lost 7 bases at V and 1 base at J; junction bases unmatched: 9. Here the CDR3 reads CASTWTGHENTEAFF. DNA of the CDR3: TGTGCCAGCACCTGGACAGGTCACGAGAACACTGAAGCTTTCTTT.

This clone was counted only a few times. The V and J genes are TRBV6-1 and TRBJ1-2, with D possibly TRBD1 on 6 matching bases. V was pared by 9 bases and J by 2 bases, with 16 bases between. Germline lookup yields CDR1 MNHNS and CDR2 SASEGT. The CDR3 extends over 14 amino acids. CDR3 coding DNA: TGTGCCAGTGCGACAGGTCGGCAGAACTATGGCTACACCTTC. The encoded protein is CASATGRQNYGYTF.

This rearrangement joins TRBV7-2 to TRBJ1-1, with 10 bases fitting TRBD1. Germline trimming cut 4 bases from V and 6 bases from J; bases unmatched to any gene: 8. Germline V gene data show CDR1 as SGHTA and CDR2 as FQGNSA. The CDR3 is 15 residues long. This CDR3 is CASSSYTGTGAEAFF. CDR3 nucleotide sequence: TGTGCCAGCAGCTCGTATACAGGGACAGGGGCTGAAGCTTTCTTT.

The sample holds a few counts of this clone. The chain has TRBV7-2 and TRBJ2-1; 11 nucleotides align to TRBD2. The ends lost 3 bases at V and 6 bases at J; junction bases unmatched: 4. The CDR3 has 15 residues. The germline V gene has CDR1 SGHTA and CDR2 FQGNSA. The CDR3 sequence: CASSLTSGTSNEQFF. CDR3 coding DNA: TGTGCCAGCAGCTTGACTAGCGGGACGAGCAATGAGCAGTTCTTC. Full variable domain (missing parts from reference TRBV7-2 and TRBJ2-1): GAGVSQSPSNKVTEKGKDVELRCDPISGHTALYWYRQSLGQGLEFLIYFQGNSAPDKSGLPSDRFSAERTGGSVSTLTIQRTQQEDSAVYLCASSLTSGTSNEQFFGPGTRLTVL.

J is TRBJ1-3 and V is TRBV5-1, with TRBD1 matching 7 bases. The CDR3 runs 14 residues. The germline V gene encodes CDR1 SGHRS and CDR2 YFSETQ. After removal of 4 bases from V and 3 bases from J, the junction contained 4 bases not matched to a gene. CDR3 DNA sequence: TGCGCCAGCAGCACGGGACAGAGTGGAAACACCATATATTTT. Its protein is CASSTGQSGNTIYF. The variable domain in full, completed from reference TRBV5-1 and TRBJ1-3, reads KAGVTQTPRYLIKTRGQQVTLSCSPISGHRSVSWYQQTPGQGLQFLFEYFSETQRNKGNFPGRFSGRQFSNSRSEMNVSTLELGDSALYLCASSTGQSGNTIYFGEGSWLTVV.

This chain joins TRBV7-9 and TRBJ2-1, with 8 bases lining up with TRBD1. The germline CDR1 and CDR2 sequences are SEHNR and FQNEAQ (reference sequence). CDR3 size: 17 residues. V trimming: 5 bases; J trimming: 7 bases; junction bases outside the gene matches: 16. The CDR3 DNA is TGTGCCAGCAGCATAGGACAGGGCGGCCAGCGGCGGAATGAGCAGTTCTTC. It codes for CASSIGQGGQRRNEQFF.

This chain uses TRBV28 with TRBJ2-7; 7 bases are a match to TRBD2. Germline lookup yields CDR1 MDHEN and CDR2 SYDVKM. Trimming at V came to 7 bases and at J to 2 bases, leaving 5 bases not matched to a gene. The CDR3 length is 13 residues. CDR3 in amino acids: CASINGGAYEQYF. In nucleotides, the CDR3 is TGTGCCAGCATCAATGGGGGGGCCTACGAGCAGTACTTC.

This clone was seen a few times. This sequence joins TRBV5-6 and TRBJ2-5, with 8 bases identical to TRBD1. The germline V gene has CDR1 SGHDT and CDR2 YYEEEE. Trimming cost V 0 bases and J 2 bases; bases outside gene matches: 6. CDR3 length: 16 amino acids. The CDR3 DNA follows: TGTGCCAGCAGCTTGGCCCGGGACAGGAATCAAGAGACCCAGTACTTC. Translated, it gives CASSLARDRNQETQYF.

This chain uses TRBV30 with TRBJ1-4, with 8 positions matching TRBD1. Germline lookup yields CDR1 GTSNPN and CDR2 SVGIG (reference sequence). The ends lost 3 bases at V and 0 bases at J; junction bases unmatched: 6. The CDR3 loop spans 16 amino acids. The CDR3 DNA sequence: TGTGCCTGGAGCGCGACAGGGGATGCAACTAATGAAAAACTGTTTTTT. This codes for CAWSATGDATNEKLFF.

This clone occurred a few times. The V and J genes are TRBV6-1 and TRBJ2-7; 7 nucleotides match TRBD1. This CDR3 comprises 13 residues. Germline V gene data show CDR1 as MNHNS and CDR2 as SASEGT. Losses at the gene ends were 8 bases for V and 3 bases for J; bases not matched to a gene: 7. The CDR3 sequence: CASRGQAIYEQYF. CDR3 coding DNA: TGTGCCAGCCGTGGACAGGCTATCTACGAGCAGTACTTC.